The 28 T cell receptor beta chains given below trace back to one sample, sequenced in a study of a mutant IDH1 vaccine in newly diagnosed glioma. Time point specified: week 23, last vaccination. The vaccine gave 300 ug of a 20-mer mutant IDH1 peptide subcutaneously per dose. Assay used: immunoSEQ multiplex PCR; TCRdb lists only in-frame clones, some missing. This sample has approximately 81,000 clones, with about 82% found just once. Antigens for these TCRs are unknown. The material sequenced was PBMCs, taken from a glioma patient whose treatment included an IDH1 peptide vaccine. All receptors come from a man aged 30 to 45 with glioma. Some clones in this sample may be carry-over from other donors' samples.

The chain joins TRBV27 to TRBJ2-7; possibly TRBD1 for D (6 bases). Germline V gene lookup returns CDR1 MNHEY and CDR2 SMNVEV (reference sequence). The V end lost 3 bases, the J end lost 7 bases, and 22 bases lay between the germline ends. There are 16 residues in the CDR3. Written as DNA, the CDR3 is TGTGCCAGCAGTTTTTCCCCCCAGGGGCCTTCGGGGGAGCAGTACTTC. It translates to CASSFSPQGPSGEQYF.

Only one count was recorded for this clone. The CDR3, as DNA: TGTGCCAGCAGCGTAGGTCCGGGGTCCTACAATGAGCAGTTCTTC. This translates into CASSVGPGSYNEQFF. This chain links TRBV9 with TRBJ2-1, with D possibly TRBD2 on 5 matching bases. The CDR3 runs 15 residues. Germline values: CDR1 SGDLS, CDR2 YYNGEE. V shed 0 bases and J shed 1 base, with 8 bases lying between them.

For the CDR3, the DNA is TGTGCCAGCAGCGAGACAGGGAAGGCGACCCAGTACTTC. Translated, it gives CASSETGKATQYF. This rearrangement joins TRBV5-6 to TRBJ2-5, with 7 bases lining up with TRBD1. Unmatched junction bases numbered 7, after V lost 4 bases and J lost 7 bases. The CDR3 is 13 residues long. Germline-derived CDR1 and CDR2 are SGHDT and YYEEEE.

V and J are TRBV7-7 and TRBJ2-2, with D possibly being TRBD1 (6 bases). Per the germline V gene, CDR1 is SSHAT and CDR2 is FNYEAQ (reference sequence). The CDR3 extends over 13 amino acids. Trimming removed 8 bases at V and 5 bases at J, with 12 bases between. CDR3 loop: CASAQGKTGELFF. The CDR3 nucleotides are TGTGCCAGCGCCCAGGGGAAAACCGGGGAGCTGTTTTTT.

J is TRBJ2-5 and V is TRBV14, with D perhaps given as TRBD1 or TRBD2 (7 bases each). The V gene's germline CDR1 is SGHDN and CDR2 FVKESK. CDR3 size: 14 residues. Between the trimmed V and J ends, which lost 3 bases and 5 bases, there was a span of 13 bases. CDR3 coding DNA: TGTGCCAGCAGCCAGAACAGGGGAGGGGAGACCCAGTACTTC. This translates into CASSQNRGGETQYF.

The chain's CDR3 is CASSFRWGSLQPQHF. DNA for the CDR3: TGTGCCAGCAGTTTTAGATGGGGATCCCTTCAGCCCCAGCATTTT. The V call is TRBV28, the J call TRBJ1-5, with D uncertain. Per the germline V gene, CDR1 is MDHEN and CDR2 is SYDVKM. This CDR3 comprises 15 residues. V shed 3 bases and J shed 6 bases, with 15 bases lying between them. The complete variable domain, with remaining parts taken from reference TRBV28 and TRBJ1-5, reads DVKVTQSSRYLVKRTGEKVFLECVQDMDHENMFWYRQDPGLGLRLIYFSYDVKMKEKGDIPEGYSVSREKKERFSLILESASTNQTSMYLCASSFRWGSLQPQHFGDGTRLSIL.

This chain joins TRBV29-1 and TRBJ1-4; 7 bases are shared with TRBD1. The germline V gene encodes CDR1 SQVTM and CDR2 ANQGSEA. Trimming removed 6 bases from V and 0 bases from J; junction bases left unmatched: 1. CDR3 length: 13 residues. DNA for the CDR3: TGCAGCGTCCAGGGGGCAACTAATGAAAAACTGTTTTTT. Protein product: CSVQGATNEKLFF.

The genes are TRBV5-6 and TRBJ2-5; D unresolved. CDR3 length: 16 residues. The V end lost 3 bases, the J end lost 5 bases, and 20 bases lay between the germline ends. Per germline, CDR1 SGHDT and CDR2 YYEEEE. CDR3 loop: CASSWAGASQVETQYF. The CDR3 DNA follows: TGTGCCAGCAGCTGGGCAGGAGCTAGTCAGGTTGAGACCCAGTACTTC.

The chain couples TRBV6-6 to TRBJ2-1; 7 bases match TRBD2. The germline CDR1 and CDR2 sequences are MNHNY and SVGAGI (reference sequence). CDR3 length equals 15 residues. The J segment lost 0 bases and the V segment lost 5 bases, leaving 4 bases of the junction unmatched. CDR3 residues: CASSKLARSYNEQFF. In DNA form, the CDR3 reads TGTGCCAGCAGTAAACTAGCGCGCTCCTACAATGAGCAGTTCTTC.

As to this clone: One end of the junction does not line up with germline, which may come from a read error. The chain uses TRBV5-1 and TRBJ2-1; D is ambiguous. The length of the CDR3 is 12 residues. CDR1 is SGHRS and CDR2 is YFSETQ in the germline V gene. CDR3 bases: TGCGCCAGCAGCCAACAGTACAATGAGCAGCTCTTC. Translating it yields CASSQQYNEQLF.

This chain connects TRBV5-4 to TRBJ1-1; possibly TRBD1 for D (6 bases). CDR3 size: 14 residues. CDR1 is SGHNT, CDR2 YYREEE, per germline (reference sequence). The ends were cut back, 1 base at V and 4 bases at J, with 11 bases in the middle. CDR3 nucleotide sequence: TGTGCCAGCAGCTTGACAGGGATGAGCACTGAAGCTTTCTTT. Protein product: CASSLTGMSTEAFF.

This chain joins TRBV19 and TRBJ1-4, with 7 bases fitting TRBD1. Germline lookup yields CDR1 LNHDA and CDR2 SQIVND (reference sequence). The CDR3 covers 15 residues. Trimming took 4 bases from V and 3 from J; bases not matched to a gene: 5. CDR3 region: CASSTRTGPNEKLFF. Here the CDR3 DNA reads TGTGCCAGTAGTACAAGGACAGGACCTAATGAAAAACTGTTTTTT.

The chain couples TRBV7-8 to TRBJ1-1; D not certain. This CDR3 is built from 13 residues. Germline lookup yields CDR1 SGHVS and CDR2 FQNEAQ. Deletions cut 2 bases from V and 1 base from J, with 5 bases between. This chain's CDR3 is CASSLQPNTEAFF. In DNA, the CDR3 is TGTGCCAGCAGCTTACAGCCGAACACTGAAGCTTTCTTT.

This rearrangement joins TRBV7-8 to TRBJ2-2; D not certain. Germline values: CDR1 SGHVS, CDR2 FQNEAQ. Trimming pared 0 bases from V and 6 bases from J, leaving 8 bases between. The CDR3 sequence is 14 residues long. CDR3 nucleotides: TGTGCCAGCAGCTTAGCCCTTTTTGCCGGGGAGCTGTTTTTT. This translates into CASSLALFAGELFF.

This sequence joins TRBV15 and TRBJ2-5; 8 positions match TRBD1. Germline V CDR1 and CDR2: LNHNV, YYDKDF (reference sequence). This CDR3 is 16 amino acids long. Trimming took 0 bases from V and 5 from J; bases not matched to a gene: 8. The CDR3 protein is CATSRDRGRGRETQYF. DNA for the CDR3: TGTGCCACCAGCAGAGATCGAGGCAGGGGGCGGGAGACCCAGTACTTC.

This chain uses TRBV2 with TRBJ1-1; 7 bases line up with TRBD1. With 5 bases clipped from V and 4 bases from J, the junction kept 7 bases outside the gene matches. Germline lookup yields CDR1 SNHLY and CDR2 FYNNEI. CDR3 length: 14 amino acids. The CDR3 region has the DNA TGTGCCAGCAGTCCCCTGACAGGGACCACTGAAGCTTTCTTT. It yields the protein CASSPLTGTTEAFF.

The chain employs TRBV28 and TRBJ1-2; a weak D match, TRBD1 (5 bases). The CDR3 covers 14 residues. Germline CDR1 is MDHEN and CDR2 is SYDVKM. Trimming removed 6 bases at V and 6 bases at J, with 17 bases between. The CDR3 spells CASRKPGPEHGYTF. Here the CDR3 DNA reads TGTGCCAGCAGAAAGCCGGGACCCGAACATGGCTACACCTTC.

The V gene is TRBV7-3, the J gene TRBJ2-1, with a weak D call TRBD2 (6 bases). The germline V and J ends were trimmed by 6 bases and 6 bases, with 18 bases remaining between them. Germline assignment: CDR1 SGHTA and CDR2 FQGTGA. The CDR3 covers 15 residues. The CDR3 here is CASSLEGLYSNEQFF. The DNA for the CDR3 is TGTGCCAGCAGTCTCGAGGGACTCTACTCCAATGAGCAGTTCTTC.

This chain links TRBV5-1 with TRBJ2-2; a weak D match, TRBD2 (6 bases). This CDR3 is built from 15 residues. V was cut by 1 base and J by 4 bases, with 11 bases left in between. Germline CDR1 SGHRS, CDR2 YFSETQ. In DNA, the CDR3 is TGCGCCAGCAGCTTGAATGAGGGAGGCACCGGGGAGCTGTTTTTT. Its translation is CASSLNEGGTGELFF.

The chain combines TRBV6-6 with TRBJ1-2; 11 bases align to TRBD1. This CDR3 contains 15 residues. The germline CDR1 and CDR2 sequences are MNHNY and SVGAGI (reference sequence). V lost 2 bases, J lost 2 bases, and 1 base stayed unmatched. The CDR3: CASSYRDRGNYGYTF. In nucleotides, the CDR3 is TGTGCCAGCAGTTACAGGGACAGGGGGAACTATGGCTACACCTTC.

V usage is TRBV5-1 and J usage is TRBJ1-5; D is possibly TRBD1 (5 bases). The CDR3 length is 15 residues. CDR1 SGHRS and CDR2 YFSETQ come from the germline V gene. V shed 4 bases and J shed 1 base, with 12 bases lying between them. The CDR3, as DNA: TGCGCCAGCAGCCCCTGGGACCCAAGCAATCAGCCCCAGCATTTT. Translation: CASSPWDPSNQPQHF.

The CDR3 region is CASSLRTATEAFF. The DNA of the CDR3 is TGTGCCAGCAGTTTGCGGACAGCAACTGAAGCTTTCTTT. The rearrangement uses TRBV27 and TRBJ1-1; TRBD1 is a possible D gene (6 bases). Germline values: CDR1 MNHEY, CDR2 SMNVEV (reference sequence). Between the trimmed V and J ends, which lost 3 bases and 5 bases, there was a span of 10 bases. The CDR3 is made up of 13 amino acids.

In its sample, this clone was seen once. The rearrangement uses TRBV5-4 and TRBJ1-6; D perhaps matches TRBD1 (5 bases). Per the germline V gene, CDR1 is SGHNT and CDR2 is YYREEE (reference sequence). Trimming shortened V by 2 bases and J by 7 bases, and 16 bases separated the two germline ends. CDR3 length: 16 amino acids. CDR3 DNA sequence: TGTGCCAGCAGCTTCGGCGGCAGGGACGGGAATTCACCCCTCCACTTT. It translates to CASSFGGRDGNSPLHF.

The V call is TRBV30, the J call TRBJ2-7, with TRBD1 matching over 8 bases. Trimming removed 0 bases from V and 6 bases from J; junction bases left unmatched: 10. Germline-derived CDR1 and CDR2 are GTSNPN and SVGIG (reference sequence). The CDR3 runs 15 residues. The CDR3 coding sequence is TGTGCCTGGAGTGTGAGGACAGGGTCAAAAGTCGAGCAGTACTTC. Encoded protein: CAWSVRTGSKVEQYF.

The chain is built from TRBV4-3 and TRBJ2-1; TRBD2 aligns across 9 bases. The junction had 9 bases not matched to a gene; V was cut back by 0 bases and J by 6 bases. The germline V gene has CDR1 LGHNA and CDR2 YSLEER. This CDR3 contains 17 residues. The CDR3 DNA sequence: TGCGCCAGCAGCCAAGATTGGGCTAGCGGGGCTACCAATGAGCAGTTCTTC. Translated: CASSQDWASGATNEQFF.

The CDR3 sequence: CASSDPSQQDSNQPQHF. The DNA for the CDR3 is TGTGCCAGCAGTGACCCCTCGCAGCAGGATAGCAATCAGCCCCAGCATTTT. V gene TRBV6-4 combines with J gene TRBJ1-5; D unresolved. V dropped 2 bases and J dropped 0 bases, with 14 bases sitting between them. The CDR3 totals 17 residues. In germline, CDR1 is MRHNA, CDR2 SNTAGT.

The gene calls are TRBV27 and TRBJ2-2; D ambiguous. CDR3 length equals 18 residues. Germline V gives CDR1 MNHEY, CDR2 SMNVEV (reference sequence). Trimming shortened V by 3 bases and J by 4 bases, and 21 bases separated the two germline ends. CDR3 nucleotide sequence: TGTGCCAGCAGTTTTATGAAGGGCTTAGGTCTATTCACCGGGGAGCTGTTTTTT. Translated, it gives CASSFMKGLGLFTGELFF.

This clone was observed a single time. J is TRBJ2-7 and V is TRBV9, with no clear D. The CDR3 runs to 14 residues. The germline CDR1 and CDR2 sequences are SGDLS and YYNGEE. V was cut by 0 bases and J by 0 bases, with 7 bases left in between. CDR3 nucleotides: TGTGCCAGCAGCGTAGGTGTTAGCTCCTACGAGCAGTACTTC. Amino acids: CASSVGVSSYEQYF.